This T cell receptor (beta chain) was captured by sequencing in a study of vaccination and CD4 T cells after COVID-19. The study sequenced cultured CD4+ T cell DNA using the Oncomine TCR Beta short-read assay. TCRdb re-called the PCR reads with MiXCR, one entry per CDR3 protein. The sample carries about 18,000 distinct CDR3 sequences, approximately 70% recorded once. This clonotype turned up a few times. Antigen unknown. Treatment indicated: roughly 11-day PBMC culture with coronavirus spike peptide pools or control peptides (ViraFEST assay). The sample comprised CD4+ T cells from blood, cultured in vitro. The sequence came from a human donor who had recovered from COVID-19.

The CDR3 sequence: CASSPARLLHSGGPRPTPEAFF. CDR3 in DNA: TGTGCCAGCAGCCCAGCACGACTCCTTCATTCCGGGGGCCCGAGGCCCACCCCTGAAGCTTTCTTT. The rearrangement uses TRBV7-9 and TRBJ1-1, with D perhaps TRBD1 (6 bases). Germline CDR1 and CDR2: SEHNR and FQNEAQ (reference sequence). V lost 5 bases, J lost 6 bases, and 40 bases lay in between. This CDR3 region has 22 residues.